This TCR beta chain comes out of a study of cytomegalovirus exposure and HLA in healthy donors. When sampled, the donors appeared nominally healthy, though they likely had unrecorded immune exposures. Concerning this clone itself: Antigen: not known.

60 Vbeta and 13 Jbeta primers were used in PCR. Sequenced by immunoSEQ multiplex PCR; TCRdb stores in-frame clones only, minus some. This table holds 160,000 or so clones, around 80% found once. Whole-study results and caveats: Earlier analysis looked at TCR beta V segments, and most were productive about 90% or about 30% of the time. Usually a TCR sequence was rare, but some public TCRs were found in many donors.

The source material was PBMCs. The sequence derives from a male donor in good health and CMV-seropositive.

CDR3 in amino acids: CASSVRLGENNEQFF. The CDR3 region has the DNA TGTGCCAGCAGCGTTCGACTAGGGGAGAACAATGAGCAGTTCTTC. The chain recombines TRBV9 with TRBJ2-1; possible D gene TRBD2, 6 bases. The CDR3 is 15 residues long. The V end lost 2 bases, the J end lost 5 bases, and 14 bases lay between the germline ends. Germline V gene data show CDR1 as SGDLS and CDR2 as YYNGEE.